Listed below are T cell receptor beta chains from one sample, sequenced in a study of blood T cell repertoires in COVID-19. TCRdb's table, derived via immunoSEQ multiplex PCR, lists solely in-frame clones and lacks some. Of hundreds of thousands of clones in the sample, 75% to 90% were seen once. The sample consisted of peripheral blood. These receptors were obtained from a woman aged 45-60 years with COVID-19, enrolled during active disease. Each CDR3 is given with its conserved first and last residue.

v_call: TRBV24-1; j_call: TRBJ2-2; cdr3_aa: CATSDPGGNPNTGELFF
v_call: TRBV23-1; j_call: TRBJ2-7; cdr3_aa: CASTTPGGQRVNEQYF
v_call: TRBV5-1; j_call: TRBJ2-3; cdr3_aa: CASSLDGRGQTDTQYF
v_call: TRBV7-9; j_call: TRBJ2-3; cdr3_aa: CASSLAAGVHTDTQYF
v_call: TRBV18; j_call: TRBJ2-4; cdr3_aa: CASSPRGTGENIQYF
v_call: TRBV11-2; j_call: TRBJ2-7; cdr3_aa: CASSLPRGTAYEQYF
v_call: TRBV5-1; j_call: TRBJ2-1; cdr3_aa: CASNIRGSSYNEQFF
v_call: TRBV3-1/TRBV3-2; j_call: TRBJ2-7; cdr3_aa: CASSQAWTSSYEQYF
v_call: TRBV18; j_call: TRBJ1-1; cdr3_aa: CASSPRQGYWGTEAFF
v_call: TRBV11-2; j_call: TRBJ2-7; cdr3_aa: CASSSGQVSREQYF
v_call: TRBV24-1; j_call: TRBJ1-1; cdr3_aa: CATRPALGAGFDTEAFF
v_call: TRBV5-4; j_call: TRBJ2-5; cdr3_aa: CASSAVGAGETQYF
v_call: TRBV7-2; j_call: TRBJ2-7; cdr3_aa: CASSSYRGEQYF
v_call: TRBV11-2; j_call: TRBJ2-7; cdr3_aa: CASSLMTSGAAYEQYF
v_call: TRBV9; j_call: TRBJ2-6; cdr3_aa: CASSVGTGNLGANVLTF
v_call: TRBV6-1; j_call: TRBJ1-3; cdr3_aa: CASSEAGRAGNTIYF
v_call: TRBV12-3/TRBV12-4; j_call: TRBJ1-4; cdr3_aa: CASRGAVIEKLFF
v_call: TRBV19; j_call: TRBJ1-1; cdr3_aa: CASKYRGFQTEAFF
v_call: TRBV6-5; j_call: TRBJ1-5; cdr3_aa: CASSYSRGNQPQHF
v_call: TRBV4-1; j_call: TRBJ2-1; cdr3_aa: CASKGPSGSIAYNEQFF
v_call: TRBV3-1/TRBV3-2; j_call: TRBJ1-1; cdr3_aa: CASSLLIMNTEAFF
v_call: TRBV7-8; j_call: TRBJ2-3; cdr3_aa: CASSRGLPGDTQYF
v_call: TRBV5-1; j_call: TRBJ2-7; cdr3_aa: CASNSGGYEQYF
v_call: TRBV10-3; j_call: TRBJ1-5; cdr3_aa: CASSAAGGGQPQHF
v_call: TRBV6-1; j_call: TRBJ2-7; cdr3_aa: CASSEDGTGGNYEQYF
v_call: TRBV4-2; j_call: TRBJ2-7; cdr3_aa: CASSPALLAADYEQYF
v_call: TRBV9; j_call: TRBJ1-1; cdr3_aa: CASSAPGPEAFF
v_call: TRBV27; j_call: TRBJ2-1; cdr3_aa: CASRDREDEQFF
v_call: TRBV7-2; j_call: TRBJ2-5; cdr3_aa: CASSLAGNQETQYF
v_call: TRBV19; j_call: TRBJ1-5; cdr3_aa: CASSRFSNQPQHF
v_call: TRBV27; j_call: TRBJ2-3; cdr3_aa: CASRTSQLAGGPTDTQYF
v_call: TRBV5-4; j_call: TRBJ2-7; cdr3_aa: CASSLQTSGSYEQYF
v_call: TRBV24-1; j_call: TRBJ2-7; cdr3_aa: CATSNGSPEQYF
v_call: TRBV5-4; j_call: TRBJ2-1; cdr3_aa: CASSLTGGAYNEQFF
v_call: TRBV14; j_call: TRBJ1-1; cdr3_aa: CASSQDPRQFMNTEAFF
v_call: TRBV14; j_call: TRBJ2-1; cdr3_aa: CASSQVGLPGQGSVNEQFF
v_call: TRBV21-1; j_call: TRBJ2-7; cdr3_aa: CASSKALWKQANIPYEQYF
v_call: TRBV3-1/TRBV3-2; j_call: TRBJ2-1; cdr3_aa: CASSQGDRVFGEQFF
v_call: TRBV7-2; j_call: TRBJ2-1; cdr3_aa: CASSLEGQDYNEQFF
v_call: TRBV6-1; j_call: TRBJ2-5; cdr3_aa: CASSDGLAGVVETQYF
v_call: TRBV7-8; j_call: TRBJ2-1; cdr3_aa: CASSLGGRGHEQFF